This paragraph covers one T cell receptor (beta chain) sequence. The data were obtained in a study of blood T cell repertoires in COVID-19. CDR1 and CDR2 (germline): SGDLS, YYNGEE. The CDR3 consists of 14 residues. Trimming removed 0 bases at V and 6 bases at J, with 11 bases between. Per the authors' pipeline: For nucleated cells, counts were estimated from reference gene primer amplification. Assay: immunoSEQ multiplex PCR; the TCRdb copy retains only in-frame clones and omits some. V and J calls and clone size are copied from that table; D and trimming were computed from the DNA. The sample lists fewer than 150,000 clones, 88% seen once, with roughly a tenth in the top ten.

The sequencing sample was made of peripheral blood. This receptor was obtained from a man between 50 and 59 years old with active or convalescent COVID-19. The V gene is TRBV9, the J gene TRBJ2-3, with D uncertain. DNA of the CDR3: TGTGCCAGCAGCGTAGGCGTCGCCGTGGATACGCAGTATTTT. It encodes CASSVGVAVDTQYF.